This T cell receptor (beta chain) was profiled in a study of spatial heterogeneity in lung cancer. At the level of the study: The study consistently detected more beta-chain than alpha-chain sequences. On average, each unique TCR and UMI combination appeared more than ten times in raw reads.

Germline V gene lookup returns CDR1 SNHLY and CDR2 FYNNEI. V trimming: 7 bases; J trimming: 0 bases; junction bases outside the gene matches: 7. The CDR3 covers 15 residues. TCRdb re-called the 5' RACE reads through MiXCR, storing one row per CDR3 protein. The sample holds under 100,000 distinct CDR3 sequences, 7% to 9% seen once. Documented time point: sample taken at primary tumor resection. Whole RNA, which was extracted from tumor, nontumor lung tissue or frozen PBMC, was sequenced without any cell sorting. Patients with untreated early-stage non-small cell lung cancer, numbering 55 to 80, were the donors.

The TCR comes from a male donor with early-stage non-small cell lung cancer. Sequencing used PBMCs, obtained at surgery. The chain employs TRBV2 and TRBJ2-3; 7 bases line up with TRBD2. The CDR3 sequence: CASTPLAASTDTQYF. Here the CDR3 DNA reads TGTGCCAGCACCCCTCTAGCGGCTAGCACAGATACGCAGTATTTT.